This passage covers 13 T cell receptor beta chains from one sample sequenced in a study of T cell responses to AZD1222 COVID-19 vaccine (dated by TCRdb to the early 2020s). Per the publication, the time point label means: baseline before first vaccination. Library creation used the immunoSEQ multiplex PCR assay. Entries here come from immuneACCESS through TCRdb and include only in-frame sequences with V and J called. Some clones fail to appear in such tables; in the studies checked, an unresolved V gene covers under half of the shortfall, and the cause of the remainder is unknown. Here the sample has about 170,000 clones; about 92% occur a single time. The ten biggest clones cover 3% to 5% of the sample. This specimen was peripheral blood, taken on day 0 of AZD1222 vaccination. These receptors all come from an adult in good health.

The chain combines TRBV10-3 with TRBJ2-7; 10 nucleotides line up with TRBD2. Per the germline V gene, CDR1 is ENHRY and CDR2 is SYGVKD. The ends lost 3 bases at V and 4 bases at J; junction bases unmatched: 21. The length of the CDR3 is 20 residues. The CDR3 region has the DNA TGTGCCATCAGTGAATCCCCCGGACGGGGGGGGCTAGCGGGAGAGTACGAGCAGTACTTC. Protein: CAISESPGRGGLAGEYEQYF.

In regard to this clone: Because the CDR3's place on the DNA is in doubt, the DNA is left out and the CDR3 is given as listed by TCRdb. J is TRBJ2-7 and V is TRBV4-1; the table's D call, TRBD2, was not checked against the DNA. Germline V gene data show CDR1 as MGHRA and CDR2 as YSYEKL. The CDR3 length is 17 residues, termini included. The CDR3 here is CASSQTRGTFGAYEQYF.

This chain links TRBV11-2 with TRBJ1-3; no definite D call. Germline CDR1 reads SGHAT; CDR2 reads FQNNGV. There are 15 residues in the CDR3. Trimming pared 3 bases from V and 0 bases from J, leaving 9 bases between. The CDR3, as DNA: TGTGCCAGCAGCTTGGTCGGAAGCTCTGGAAACACCATATATTTT. This sequence encodes CASSLVGSSGNTIYF.

The genes are TRBV9 and TRBJ2-1; 9 bases agree with TRBD2. Germline V lookup: CDR1 SGDLS, CDR2 YYNGEE. The junction had 12 bases not matched to a gene; V was cut back by 6 bases and J by 8 bases. The CDR3 consists of 15 residues. In DNA, the CDR3 is TGTGCCAGCATACAGTTTAGCGGGGGTTTCGATGAGCAGTTCTTC. As protein: CASIQFSGGFDEQFF.

The rearrangement links TRBV6-1 to TRBJ1-2; D is undetermined. Looked up from germline, CDR1 is MNHNS and CDR2 is SASEGT. V lost 2 bases and J 2 bases, leaving 9 bases between the germline ends. CDR3 length: 14 amino acids. For the CDR3, the DNA is TGTGCCAGCAGTGAAACACTGATCAACTATGGCTACACCTTC. Protein: CASSETLINYGYTF.

V usage is TRBV5-6 and J usage is TRBJ1-1; D gene unclear. Germline assignment: CDR1 SGHDT and CDR2 YYEEEE. The V and J ends lost 2 bases and 5 bases respectively, with 10 bases between them. The CDR3 is made up of 13 amino acids. CDR3 DNA sequence: TGTGCCAGCAGCTTCCAGGAGAATACTGAAGCTTTCTTT. Translation: CASSFQENTEAFF.

V and J are TRBV6-5 and TRBJ1-2, with 7 bases identical to TRBD1. The CDR3 has 14 amino acids. Trimming removed 4 bases from V and 5 bases from J; junction bases left unmatched: 7. CDR1 and CDR2 from the germline V gene are MNHEY and SVGAGI. The CDR3 sequence is CASSSPTGFYGYTF. The CDR3 DNA reads as TGTGCCAGCAGTTCCCCGACAGGGTTTTATGGCTACACCTTC.

The chain is built from TRBV7-8 and TRBJ2-2, with unresolved D. V was pared by 0 bases and J by 3 bases, with 8 bases between. This CDR3 region has 15 residues. CDR1 SGHVS and CDR2 FQNEAQ come from the germline V gene. The CDR3 loop is CASSLADLYTGELFF. The CDR3 DNA reads as TGTGCCAGCAGCTTAGCGGACCTTTACACCGGGGAGCTGTTTTTT.

This rearrangement joins TRBV5-1 to TRBJ1-1; 8 bases match TRBD1. This CDR3 is 19 amino acids long. The J segment lost 0 bases and the V segment lost 4 bases, leaving 17 bases of the junction unmatched. Germline V gives CDR1 SGHRS, CDR2 YFSETQ. The CDR3 nucleotides read TGCGCCAGCAGCCAACCCCTCCAGATAAGACAGGGGATGAACACTGAAGCTTTCTTT. As protein: CASSQPLQIRQGMNTEAFF. The full variable domain, completed using reference TRBV5-1 and TRBJ1-1, is KAGVTQTPRYLIKTRGQQVTLSCSPISGHRSVSWYQQTPGQGLQFLFEYFSETQRNKGNFPGRFSGRQFSNSRSEMNVSTLELGDSALYLCASSQPLQIRQGMNTEAFFGQGTRLTVV.

This clone has only one observation. The chain couples TRBV27 to TRBJ2-1, with TRBD2 identical over 12 bases. CDR3 length equals 18 residues. The J segment lost 6 bases and the V segment lost 0 bases, leaving 9 bases of the junction unmatched. Germline CDR1 and CDR2: MNHEY and SMNVEV (reference sequence). CDR3 residues: CASSLSPTSGGIGNEQFF. In DNA, the CDR3 is TGTGCCAGCAGTTTATCCCCGACTAGCGGGGGAATAGGCAATGAGCAGTTCTTC.

In its sample, this clone was seen once. V usage is TRBV7-6 and J usage is TRBJ2-3; 11 bases map to TRBD2. Germline V gives CDR1 SGHVS, CDR2 FNYEAQ. Losses at the gene ends were 1 base for V and 1 base for J; bases not matched to a gene: 1. The CDR3 is 16 amino acids. DNA of the CDR3: TGTGCCAGCAGCTTAGGACTAGCGGGGCGCACAGATACGCAGTATTTT. Its translation is CASSLGLAGRTDTQYF.

V is TRBV24-1 and J is TRBJ2-3; a weak D match, TRBD2 (5 bases). With 3 bases removed from V and 2 bases from J, the gap between germline ends came to 11 bases. The V gene's germline CDR1 is KGHDR and CDR2 SFDVKD. The CDR3 has 15 residues. This CDR3 is CATSDPRDNTDTQYF. Written as DNA, the CDR3 is TGTGCCACCAGTGATCCCCGGGATAACACAGATACGCAGTATTTT.

The V call is TRBV5-5, the J call TRBJ1-2; D possibly corresponds to TRBD1 (5 bases). V was cut by 0 bases and J by 9 bases, with 15 bases left in between. The germline gives CDR1 SGHKS, CDR2 YYEKEE (reference sequence). The CDR3 has 14 amino acids. This chain's CDR3 is CASSLGGTFQSYTF. The CDR3 bases are TGTGCCAGCAGCTTGGGTGGGACGTTTCAGAGCTACACCTTC.